The 12 T cell receptor beta chains presented below share a single source sample, sequenced in a study of cytomegalovirus exposure and HLA in healthy donors. The primer mix had 60 Vbeta and 13 Jbeta primers. Here immunoSEQ multiplex PCR was the method, and the copy in TCRdb shows in-frame clones only, minus some. Of under 200,000 clones listed, under 85% were seen once; the top ten hold 2.5% to 3.5%. The sequencing sample was made of PBMCs. These receptors were collected from a female donor in good health and CMV-seronegative.

The chain joins TRBV19 to TRBJ1-5, with D possibly matching TRBD1 (6 bases). CDR3 length: 14 amino acids. The V and J ends lost 7 bases and 5 bases respectively, with 15 bases between them. Germline lookup yields CDR1 LNHDA and CDR2 SQIVND (reference sequence). The CDR3 region has the DNA TGTGCCAGTACCAAAAATCAGGGGCATCAGCCCCAGCATTTT. This translates into CASTKNQGHQPQHF.

The genes are TRBV5-5 and TRBJ2-5; tentative D call: TRBD1 (6 bases). Trimming shortened V by 5 bases and J by 11 bases, and 16 bases separated the two germline ends. This CDR3 region has 12 residues. From germline, CDR1 is SGHKS and CDR2 YYEKEE (reference sequence). DNA for the CDR3: TGTGCCAGCAGGCTGGACAGCCCGGGGCAGTACTTC. It translates to CASRLDSPGQYF.

CDR3 nucleotides: TGTGCCAGTACCGGGACAGGGATTCAGCCCCAGCATTTT. Translating gives CASTGTGIQPQHF. The chain carries TRBV28 and TRBJ1-5, with 9 bases aligning to TRBD1. Germline V gene sequence: CDR1 MDHEN, CDR2 SYDVKM. Losses at the gene ends were 9 bases for V and 6 bases for J; bases not matched to a gene: 6. The CDR3 runs 13 residues.

The V and J genes are TRBV28 and TRBJ2-7; 13 nucleotides align to TRBD2. Germline CDR1 and CDR2: MDHEN and SYDVKM. The CDR3 covers 18 residues. Trimming removed 5 bases from V and 3 bases from J; junction bases left unmatched: 13. The CDR3 nucleotides read TGTGCCAGCAGTCGGCCGGGCCAAGGGACTAGCGGGATCTACGAGCAGTACTTC. This encodes CASSRPGQGTSGIYEQYF.

The rearrangement links TRBV28 to TRBJ2-7; 8 positions agree with TRBD1. CDR3 length: 12 residues. V was pared by 7 bases and J by 7 bases, with 6 bases of the junction left unmatched. CDR1 is MDHEN, CDR2 SYDVKM, per germline. This chain's CDR3 is CASNQGAREQYF. The CDR3 nucleotides read TGTGCCAGCAACCAGGGGGCAAGGGAGCAGTACTTC. The full variable domain, in which reference TRBV28 and TRBJ2-7 provide the parts outside the CDR3, is DVKVTQSSRYLVKRTGEKVFLECVQDMDHENMFWYRQDPGLGLRLIYFSYDVKMKEKGDIPEGYSVSREKKERFSLILESASTNQTSMYLCASNQGAREQYFGPGTRLTVT.

J is TRBJ1-1 and V is TRBV28; 10 bases map to TRBD1. The V segment lost 9 bases and the J segment 6 bases; nucleotides outside the gene matches: 4. This CDR3 has 12 residues. Germline V gene data show CDR1 as MDHEN and CDR2 as SYDVKM. CDR3 in DNA: TGTGCCAGTCGGACAGGGGGATCTGAAGCTTTCTTT. Translating gives CASRTGGSEAFF.

This CDR3 is CASTEGNTGELFF. CDR3 DNA sequence: TGTGCCAGCACCGAGGGGAACACCGGGGAGCTGTTTTTT. This rearrangement joins TRBV9 to TRBJ2-2, with a possible D match to TRBD2 (5 bases). The ends were cut back, 6 bases at V and 1 base at J, with 7 bases in the middle. Per germline, CDR1 SGDLS and CDR2 YYNGEE. The CDR3 loop spans 13 amino acids.

This clone was detected a few times. The genes are TRBV7-2 and TRBJ2-1, with 8 bases lining up with TRBD2. V lost 1 base and J lost 3; bases outside the gene matches: 5. Germline V lookup: CDR1 SGHTA, CDR2 FQGNSA. The CDR3 covers 16 residues. CDR3 nucleotide sequence: TGTGCCAGCAGCTTAGGTCCCGGGAGGGGCTACAATGAGCAGTTCTTC. Translating gives CASSLGPGRGYNEQFF.

The chain is built from TRBV29-1 and TRBJ2-5, with 7 bases that match TRBD2. J gave up 2 bases and V 7 bases, and 7 bases lay outside the gene matches. Per the germline V gene, CDR1 is SQVTM and CDR2 is ANQGSEA. The CDR3 runs 13 residues. The CDR3, as DNA: TGCAGCGCCCCTAGGGAGGGACAAGAGACCCAGTACTTC. Translating it yields CSAPREGQETQYF.

This clone was seen a handful of times. The V and J genes are TRBV7-9 and TRBJ1-1; a weak D match, TRBD1 (5 bases). The V gene's germline CDR1 is SEHNR and CDR2 FQNEAQ (reference sequence). The CDR3 is 14 amino acids. Trimming removed 5 bases from V and 3 bases from J, with 13 bases in between. CDR3 sequence: CASSAPGGDTEAFF. The CDR3 DNA follows: TGTGCCAGCAGCGCCCCGGGGGGGGACACTGAAGCTTTCTTT.

The chain combines TRBV7-6 with TRBJ1-3; 7 bases fit TRBD1. Germline V lookup: CDR1 SGHVS, CDR2 FNYEAQ. With V trimmed by 4 bases and J by 7 bases, 7 bases remained unmatched. There are 14 residues in the CDR3. As DNA, the CDR3 is TGTGCCAGCAGCTCGGAGGGACAGCTGAACACCATATATTTT. This codes for CASSSEGQLNTIYF.

CDR3 loop: CASSPRGRGVFGYTF. The DNA for the CDR3 is TGTGCCAGCAGCCCACGAGGACGGGGGGTCTTTGGCTACACCTTC. This chain joins TRBV7-3 and TRBJ1-2; D might be TRBD1 (5 bases). Germline CDR1 SGHTA, CDR2 FQGTGA. The CDR3 sequence is 15 residues long. V was pared by 5 bases and J by 7 bases, with 20 bases between.